This T cell receptor (beta chain) originates from a study of OX40 agonist ivuxolimab in advanced cancers. Study-wide results and limits: Those patients achieving a partial response at 0.1-3.0 mg/kg showed among the lowest clonal expansion.

Any history of autoimmune disease or systemic immunosuppression disqualified patients. The table lists this clone with a count of one. Its specificity is unknown. Sequencing used immunoSEQ multiplex PCR; TCRdb keeps in-frame clones, though not all of them. Here the sample spans approximately 70,000 clones, more than 80% being singletons. Germline CDR1 SGHTA, CDR2 FQGNSA. CDR3 length: 15 residues. Trimming shortened V by 1 base and J by 4 bases, and 14 bases separated the two germline ends. The source material was CD4+ or CD8+ T cells sorted from blood, sampled in a trial of the OX40 agonist ivuxolimab. The TCR was taken from an adult with an advanced solid tumor such as melanoma, head and neck, liver or kidney cancer. The chain uses TRBV7-2 and TRBJ2-7, with D perhaps TRBD2 (7 bases). The CDR3 region is CASSLVVGGRYEQYF. The CDR3 region has the DNA TGTGCCAGCAGCTTAGTTGTGGGGGGGCGTTACGAGCAGTACTTC.